This T cell receptor beta chain was identified in a study of blood T cell repertoires in COVID-19. About the study: PBMCs, B-cell-depleted T cells, or T cells were the source of the cDNA or gDNA that made up the material.

With 1 base removed from V and 7 bases from J, the gap between germline ends came to 11 bases. Per germline, CDR1 LNHDA and CDR2 SQIVND (reference sequence). The CDR3 runs 14 residues. Repertoires were generated with immunoSEQ multiplex PCR, while TCRdb's copy carries only in-frame clones and drops some. This table has 210,000 or so clones, over 80% appearing once. Sequences were obtained from peripheral blood. This TCR was recovered from a human donor in a cohort sampled during active COVID-19. The V gene is TRBV19, the J gene TRBJ2-1; D perhaps matches TRBD2 (6 bases). CDR3 bases: TGTGCCAGTAGTATAGGAGGGAGGAGGAATGAGCAGTTCTTC. It is translated as CASSIGGRRNEQFF.